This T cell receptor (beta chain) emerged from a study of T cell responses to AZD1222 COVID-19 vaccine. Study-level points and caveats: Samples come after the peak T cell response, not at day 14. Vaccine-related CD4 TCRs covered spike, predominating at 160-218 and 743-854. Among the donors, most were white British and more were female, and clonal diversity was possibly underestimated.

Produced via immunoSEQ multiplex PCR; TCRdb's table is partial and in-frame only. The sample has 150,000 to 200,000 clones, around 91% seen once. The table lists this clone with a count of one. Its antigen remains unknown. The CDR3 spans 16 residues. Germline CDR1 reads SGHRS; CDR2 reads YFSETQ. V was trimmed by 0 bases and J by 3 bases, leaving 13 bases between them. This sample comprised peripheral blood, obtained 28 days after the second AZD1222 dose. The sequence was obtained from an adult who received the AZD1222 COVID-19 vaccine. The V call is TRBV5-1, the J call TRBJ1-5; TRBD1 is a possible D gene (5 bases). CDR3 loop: CASSLEAGGNNQPQHF. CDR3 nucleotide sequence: TGCGCCAGCAGCTTGGAGGCGGGGGGAAACAATCAGCCCCAGCATTTT.